These T cell receptor beta chains were read from a single sample in a study of beta chain features in type 1 diabetes. Produced via immunoSEQ multiplex PCR; TCRdb's table is partial and in-frame only. This sample has about 47,000 clones, with approximately 40% found just once. Sequenced: stem cell memory CD4+ T cells from blood. These receptors came from a man under 40 with type 1 diabetes. Each CDR3 is given with its conserved first and last residue. The order of the fields is J gene, V gene, D gene, clone size, CDR3 DNA, CDR3 protein. The D gene is left open where the match is weak. Only some rows state a clone size, as once, few, many or a class for expanded clones.

TRBJ1-4 TRBV28 NA NA TGTGCCAGCAGACCCGAAACAGGGCGAAGTAATGAAAAACTGTTTTTT CASRPETGRSNEKLFF
TRBJ2-1 TRBV19 TRBD2 NA TGTGCCAGTAGTATATGGCTAGCGGGAGTCAATGAGCAGTTCTTC CASSIWLAGVNEQFF
TRBJ2-1 TRBV7-2 TRBD2 few TGTGCCAGCAGCTTACTAGCGGGAGGAGGTGAGCAGTTCTTC CASSLLAGGGEQFF
TRBJ2-3 TRBV11-2 NA NA TGTGCCAGCAGCCTGCGCCTCCGGGACATTACGCAGTATTTT CASSLRLRDITQYF
TRBJ1-2 TRBV28 TRBD1 NA TGTGCCAGCAGTCGATCGAATGCCGGACAGGGTAATGGCTACACCTTC CASSRSNAGQGNGYTF
TRBJ2-1 TRBV29-1 TRBD2 NA TGCAGCTCAACTAGCGGGGGCTATGAGCAGTTCTTC CSSTSGGYEQFF
TRBJ2-5 TRBV5-1 TRBD2 NA TGCGCCAGCAGCTGGGGGACTAGCGGGAGTGAGACCCAGTACTTC CASSWGTSGSETQYF
TRBJ2-1 TRBV4-1 TRBD1 NA TGCGCCAGCAGCCGAACCGGGACAGGGGGCAATGAGCAGTTCTTC CASSRTGTGGNEQFF
TRBJ2-5 TRBV7-2 NA few TGTGCCAGCAGCTTAGTGGGGGCAGGGGAGACCCAGTACTTC CASSLVGAGETQYF
TRBJ2-7 TRBV7-2 TRBD1 NA TGTGCCAGCAGCTTCGTTGACAGGGTAGCAAGCGAGCAGTACTTC CASSFVDRVASEQYF
TRBJ2-7 TRBV10-3 NA NA TGTGCCATCAGTGAGTCTCGCGGGACTTACGAGCAGTACTTC CAISESRGTYEQYF
TRBJ1-1 TRBV5-4 NA NA TGTGCCAGCAGCTTGCTGCAGGGTGGCACTGAAGCTTTCTTT CASSLLQGGTEAFF
TRBJ2-1 TRBV19 TRBD1 NA TGTGCCAGTAGTGACAGGGGGCGGAACAATGAGCAGTTCTTC CASSDRGRNNEQFF
TRBJ1-5 TRBV4-2 NA NA TGTGCCAGCAGCCAAGACGGGAGTAATCAGCCCCAGCATTTT CASSQDGSNQPQHF
TRBJ1-2 TRBV7-2 TRBD1 NA TGTGCCAGCAGCTTAGTTGCAGGGGGCGGCTATGGCTACACCTTC CASSLVAGGGYGYTF
TRBJ2-2 TRBV6-5 TRBD2 NA TGTGCCAGCAGATTGAGCGGGAGGTTGGTCGGGGAGCTGTTTTTT CASRLSGRLVGELFF
TRBJ1-5 TRBV21-1 NA NA TGTGCCAGCAGCAAAGGAAGGGGGACGCCTTATAGCAATCAGCCCCAGCATTTT CASSKGRGTPYSNQPQHF
TRBJ2-5 TRBV2 NA NA TGTGCCTGTCGGAGGGCAGGTCTACAAGAGACCCAGTACTTC CACRRAGLQETQYF
TRBJ2-7 TRBV19 NA NA TGTGCCAGTAGTCAGGGCGTCGGCGAGCAGTACTTC CASSQGVGEQYF
TRBJ2-5 TRBV7-9 NA NA TGTGCCAGCAGCTTACAGGGGCAAGAGACCCAGTACTTC CASSLQGQETQYF
TRBJ2-4 TRBV28 TRBD1 NA TGTGCCAGCAGCTCACAGGGGGCCAAAAACATTCAGTACTTC CASSSQGAKNIQYF
TRBJ1-2 TRBV7-9 NA NA TGTGCCAGCAGCTTGAGTGGGGCCGTCCACAGCTACACCTTC CASSLSGAVHSYTF
TRBJ1-1 TRBV28 NA NA TGTGCCACCGACGGACAGAACACTGAAGCTTTCTTT CATDGQNTEAFF
TRBJ2-1 TRBV9 TRBD2 few TGTGCCAGCAGCGTCGGGGGAGGGGTTTCCTACAATGAGCAGTTCTTC CASSVGGGVSYNEQFF
TRBJ2-7 TRBV21-1 NA few TGTGCCAGCAGGCGAAGGCGGGAGTACGAGCAGTACTTC CASRRRREYEQYF
TRBJ1-1 TRBV29-1 NA few TGCAGCGCTTCGGAGGGTTCGTACACTGAAGCTTTCTTT CSASEGSYTEAFF
TRBJ1-4 TRBV7-9 TRBD1 NA TGTGCCAGCAGCTTAGGGCACGGGACAGCTGTTGAAAAACTGTTTTTT CASSLGHGTAVEKLFF
TRBJ2-1 TRBV18 TRBD1 NA TGTGCCAGCTCACCGCAGGACCCGGGACAGGGAGTGCGGCAGTTCTTC CASSPQDPGQGVRQFF
TRBJ1-5 TRBV15 NA few TGTGCCACCAGCACAGGGAGGGATCAGCCCCAGCATTTT CATSTGRDQPQHF
TRBJ2-7 TRBV5-4 NA few TGTGCCAGCAGCTTAGCCCTCGAGCAGTACTTC CASSLALEQYF
TRBJ1-2 TRBV29-1 NA few TGCAGCGTCTCCTACGGACAGGGCTACACCTTC CSVSYGQGYTF
TRBJ1-5 TRBV21-1 NA NA TGTGCCAGCAGCGCCGGGACAGAGGAGCAGCCCCAGCATTTT CASSAGTEEQPQHF
TRBJ2-6 TRBV27 NA NA TGTGCCAGCAGTCAGAGGGTCCGAGGGAGCGTCCTGACTTTC CASSQRVRGSVLTF
TRBJ2-4 TRBV6-5 TRBD1 few TGTGCCAGCAGTTATCAGGGGGCCCGGTACTTC CASSYQGARYF
TRBJ2-3 TRBV6-5 TRBD2 NA TGTGCCAGCAACTTAGCGGGGGGCACAGATACGCAGTATTTT CASNLAGGTDTQYF
TRBJ2-1 TRBV9 NA NA TGTGCCAGCAGCGTGGGAGCGGGCAATGAGCAGTTCTTC CASSVGAGNEQFF
TRBJ1-2 TRBV5-1 TRBD1 few TGCGCCAGCAGCCTACGGACAGGAGCTAACTATGGCTACACCTTC CASSLRTGANYGYTF
TRBJ2-3 TRBV5-6 TRBD2 NA TGTGCCAGCAGTTCGCTTCTAGCGGGAGGGCTTGGAGGTTCAGATACGCAGTATTTT CASSSLLAGGLGGSDTQYF
TRBJ1-2 TRBV7-9 NA NA TGTGCCAGCAGCTTAGTATCCAGCCAGGGCGGCTACACCTTC CASSLVSSQGGYTF
TRBJ2-2 TRBV4-3 TRBD2 NA TGCGCCAGCAGCCCTAGACTAGCGGGAGATTTAGGCGGGGAGCTGTTTTTT CASSPRLAGDLGGELFF
TRBJ2-3 TRBV4-2 TRBD2 NA TGTGCCAGCAGCCAAGGCCTCATAGCGGGAGGGAACACAGATACGCAGTATTTT CASSQGLIAGGNTDTQYF
TRBJ1-2 TRBV2 TRBD1 NA TGTGCCAGCAGTGGAACCGGGACAGGGTATGGCTACACCTTC CASSGTGTGYGYTF
TRBJ1-5 TRBV6-1 NA NA TGTGCCAGCAGTGAAGGGAGCAGCAATCAGCCCCAGCATTTT CASSEGSSNQPQHF
TRBJ1-4 TRBV2 NA NA TGTGCCAGCAGTGTTGACCGGGATGAAAAACTGTTTTTT CASSVDRDEKLFF
TRBJ1-1 TRBV6-5 TRBD1 NA TGTGCCAGCAGGTACGGACAGGGCAGCACTGAAGCTTTCTTT CASRYGQGSTEAFF
TRBJ2-3 TRBV5-1 NA few TGCGCCAGCAGCTTGGGCCAGAACACAGATACGCAGTATTTT CASSLGQNTDTQYF
TRBJ1-4 TRBV2 TRBD1 NA TGTGCCAGCAGGGACAGGGGGCGGGCTAATGAAAAACTGTTTTTT CASRDRGRANEKLFF
TRBJ1-4 TRBV7-9 NA NA TGTGCCAGCAGCCCCGGACAGCTTGGGAATGAAAAACTGTTTTTT CASSPGQLGNEKLFF
TRBJ1-5 TRBV18 TRBD1 NA TGTGCCAGCTCACCGGGACAGGGGAATCAGCCCCAGCATTTT CASSPGQGNQPQHF
TRBJ2-1 TRBV5-4 TRBD2 NA TGTGCCAGCAGCTTGGTTTTGCTAGCGGGAGGCCCCAATGAGCAGTTCTTC CASSLVLLAGGPNEQFF
TRBJ2-1 TRBV7-9 NA few TGTGCCAGCAGCTTACGGACGGATAGCGATGAGCAGTTCTTC CASSLRTDSDEQFF
TRBJ1-1 TRBV19 TRBD1 NA TGTGCCAGTATCAATTCCGGGACAGGGTCCCCTGAAGCTTTCTTT CASINSGTGSPEAFF
TRBJ2-2 TRBV9 TRBD2 NA TGTGCCAGCTCCCGGGGGGAGGGCGACACCGGGGAGCTGTTTTTT CASSRGEGDTGELFF
TRBJ2-7 TRBV28 TRBD2 few TGTGCCAGCAGGGGAGGGACCGAGCAGTACTTC CASRGGTEQYF
TRBJ2-3 TRBV5-1 NA NA TGCGCCAGCAGCTTAGGGGCTAGCACAGATACGCAGTATTTT CASSLGASTDTQYF